A single sample gave rise to the 29 T cell receptor beta chains below, sequenced in a study of blood T cell repertoires in COVID-19 (dated by TCRdb to about 2020). Preparation of the library involved the immunoSEQ multiplex PCR assay. TCRdb limited this immuneACCESS table to in-frame rearrangements with V and J called. A share of clones is missing; checked studies link under half to unresolved V genes, and the rest is unexplained. The sample includes approximately 140,000 clones, with 87% observed a single time. The top ten constitute roughly 4.3% of the sample. Sequenced input: peripheral blood. All receptors come from a woman aged 40 to 50 with acute or convalescent COVID-19.

The chain recombines TRBV30 with TRBJ1-6; D not resolved. With 3 bases removed from V and 6 bases from J, the gap between germline ends came to 6 bases. This CDR3 contains 12 residues. CDR1 and CDR2 (germline): GTSNPN, SVGIG (reference sequence). CDR3 in DNA: TGTGCCTGGAGCCCCGGTAATTCACCCCTCCACTTT. This codes for CAWSPGNSPLHF.

A note on this clone: At one boundary the junction diverges from the germline segment, which might be a read error. This chain joins TRBV12-3 or TRBV12-4 and TRBJ2-7, with TRBD2 identical over 7 bases. The CDR3 has 12 amino acids. The CDR3 nucleotides read TGTGCCAGCAGTTGGGGGGGACTGAACTCGATCTTC. This codes for CASSWGGLNSIF.

The gene calls are TRBV18 and TRBJ2-3; no clear D. Germline V gives CDR1 KGHSH, CDR2 LQKENI. The ends were cut back, 2 bases at V and 0 bases at J, with 15 bases in the middle. The length of the CDR3 is 17 residues. The CDR3 sequence: CASSPNPLATSTDTQYF. In DNA, the CDR3 is TGTGCCAGCTCACCAAATCCCCTCGCTACTAGCACAGATACGCAGTATTTT. The whole variable domain, remainder taken from reference TRBV18 and TRBJ2-3, is NAGVMQNPRHLVRRRGQEARLRCSPMKGHSHVYWYRQLPEEGLKFMVYLQKENIIDESGMPKERFSAEFPKEGPSILRIQQVVRGDSAAYFCASSPNPLATSTDTQYFGPGTRLTVL.

This rearrangement joins TRBV13 to TRBJ2-5; 10 bases fit TRBD1. V gave up 5 bases and J gave up 5 bases; unmatched junction bases: 14. In germline, CDR1 is PRHDT, CDR2 FYEKMQ (reference sequence). The CDR3 sequence is 17 residues long. CDR3 nucleotide sequence: TGTGCCAGCAGCCGGCCGGACAGGGGGAGAAATTCGGAGACCCAGTACTTC. Protein product: CASSRPDRGRNSETQYF.

This chain connects TRBV19 to TRBJ2-1, with 9 bases lining up with TRBD1. V lost 3 bases and J lost 7; bases outside the gene matches: 13. Germline CDR1 and CDR2: LNHDA and SQIVND (reference sequence). CDR3 length equals 17 residues. The CDR3 protein is CASSIHRSGTGLNEQFF. The DNA for the CDR3 is TGTGCCAGTAGTATCCATAGATCTGGGACAGGGTTAAATGAGCAGTTCTTC.

CDR3: CASSLLGTNTGELFF. In DNA form, the CDR3 reads TGTGCCAGCAGCTTACTCGGGACGAACACCGGGGAGCTGTTTTTT. The genes are TRBV11-3 and TRBJ2-2; possible D gene TRBD2, 5 bases. CDR3 length: 15 amino acids. V was trimmed by 2 bases and J by 0 bases, leaving 7 bases between them. The germline gives CDR1 SGHNT, CDR2 YENEEA.

In its sample, this clone was seen a few times. J is TRBJ1-1 and V is TRBV18; weak D call: TRBD1 (5 bases). Germline values: CDR1 KGHSH, CDR2 LQKENI. The CDR3 extends over 13 amino acids. V was trimmed by 4 bases and J by 1 base, leaving 7 bases between them. CDR3 DNA: TGTGCCAGCTCACTGCAGGGGAACACTGAAGCTTTCTTT. Translating it yields CASSLQGNTEAFF.

The CDR3 spells CASSYSTPTGHYGYTF. In DNA form, the CDR3 reads TGTGCCAGCAGTTACTCGACCCCGACAGGGCACTATGGCTACACCTTC. V and J are TRBV6-2 or TRBV6-3 and TRBJ1-2, with 7 bases lining up with TRBD1. There are 16 residues in the CDR3. CDR1 is MNHEY, CDR2 SVGEGT, per germline. V lost 0 bases, J lost 3 bases, and 7 bases stayed unmatched.

The genes are TRBV25-1 and TRBJ1-4, with D tentatively TRBD1 (5 bases). V shed 8 bases and J shed 10 bases, with 14 bases lying between them. Germline loops: CDR1 MGHDK, CDR2 SYGVNS. This CDR3 spans 12 amino acids. The CDR3 sequence is CASGWAQGKLFF. CDR3 DNA sequence: TGTGCCAGCGGGTGGGCCCAGGGAAAACTGTTTTTT.

On this clone: One junction end does not reproduce the germline sequence, and a read error may be involved. The chain couples TRBV7-7 to TRBJ1-1; D is unclear. CDR3 size: 13 residues. Looked up from germline, CDR1 is SSHAT and CDR2 is FNYEAQ (reference sequence). CDR3 residues: CASSLEGGTEAFF. DNA of the CDR3: TGTGCTAGCAGCTTAGAGGGAGGCACTGAAGCTTTCTTT.

This chain joins TRBV20-1 and TRBJ1-4, with D tentatively TRBD1 (6 bases). The CDR3 consists of 11 residues. Germline V CDR1 and CDR2: DFQATT, SNEGSKA (reference sequence). The V and J ends lost 5 bases and 10 bases respectively, with 11 bases between them. This chain's CDR3 is CSAPGRGKLFF. Written as DNA, the CDR3 is TGCAGTGCTCCCGGCAGGGGAAAACTGTTTTTT.

This chain connects TRBV9 to TRBJ2-3; TRBD1 aligns across 9 bases. The J segment lost 2 bases and the V segment lost 0 bases, leaving 4 bases of the junction unmatched. Per the germline V gene, CDR1 is SGDLS and CDR2 is YYNGEE. The CDR3 extends over 16 amino acids. CDR3 sequence reads: CASSVEGTGSTDTQYF. CDR3 sequence (DNA): TGTGCCAGCAGCGTAGAGGGGACAGGGTCCACAGATACGCAGTATTTT.

The J gene is TRBJ2-7, the V gene TRBV5-5; the D gene is possibly TRBD2 (7 bases). Germline V gives CDR1 SGHKS, CDR2 YYEKEE (reference sequence). V lost 1 base and J lost 7, with 12 bases in between. The CDR3 consists of 13 residues. The CDR3: CASSLRTAGEQYF. The CDR3 nucleotides read TGTGCCAGCAGCTTGAGGACAGCGGGGGAGCAGTACTTC.

The rearrangement uses TRBV27 and TRBJ2-1; TRBD1 aligns across 9 bases. Germline CDR1 reads MNHEY; CDR2 reads SMNVEV (reference sequence). The CDR3 has 15 residues. Trimming cost V 2 bases and J 6 bases; bases outside gene matches: 5. CDR3 amino acids: CASSLGTGFLNEQFF. CDR3 sequence (DNA): TGTGCCAGCAGTTTAGGGACAGGGTTTCTCAATGAGCAGTTCTTC.

The chain is built from TRBV5-6 and TRBJ1-4; 9 nucleotides align to TRBD1. Unmatched junction bases numbered 2, after V lost 1 base and J lost 7 bases. The germline V gene has CDR1 SGHDT and CDR2 YYEEEE. CDR3 size: 14 residues. The CDR3 bases are TGTGCCAGCAGCTTGACAGGGGGCAGTGAAAAACTGTTTTTT. The encoded protein is CASSLTGGSEKLFF.

The J gene is TRBJ1-1, the V gene TRBV2, with TRBD1 matching 8 bases. This CDR3 spans 14 amino acids. Germline-derived CDR1 and CDR2 are SNHLY and FYNNEI. The ends lost 7 bases at V and 0 bases at J; junction bases unmatched: 4. The chain's CDR3 is CASTGQGMNTEAFF. The CDR3 DNA follows: TGTGCCAGCACCGGACAGGGTATGAACACTGAAGCTTTCTTT.

This clone was seen more than once but under ten times. CDR3 bases: TGTGCCAGCAGCTTAGCGTTGCCTAGTGGTGAGCAGTTCTTC. Translated: CASSLALPSGEQFF. The chain carries TRBV7-9 and TRBJ2-1; no reliable D call. In germline, CDR1 is SEHNR, CDR2 FQNEAQ (reference sequence). The CDR3 is 14 residues long. V was pared by 0 bases and J by 9 bases, with 12 bases between.

The rearrangement uses TRBV10-3 and TRBJ1-1; no firm D call. Germline V gene sequence: CDR1 ENHRY, CDR2 SYGVKD. Between the trimmed V and J ends, which lost 2 bases and 1 base, there was a span of 8 bases. The CDR3 is 14 residues long. The CDR3 DNA reads TGTGCCATCAGTGAGGCCGGTCCGAACACTGAAGCTTTCTTT. It yields the protein CAISEAGPNTEAFF.

This sequence joins TRBV2 and TRBJ2-5; TRBD2 aligns across 10 bases. This CDR3 spans 15 amino acids. V shed 8 bases and J 3 bases; nucleotides not matched to a gene: 9. Germline assignment: CDR1 SNHLY and CDR2 FYNNEI. This chain's CDR3 is CASEDGLAGEETQYF. CDR3 sequence (DNA): TGTGCCAGCGAAGACGGGCTAGCGGGGGAAGAGACCCAGTACTTC.

The DNA of the CDR3 is TGTGCCAGCAGCTTAACCGGTAATTCACCCCTCCACTTT. Translation gives CASSLTGNSPLHF. The chain is built from TRBV5-4 and TRBJ1-6; D gene unclear. V lost 2 bases to trimming and J lost 6 bases, with 6 bases between them. This CDR3 has 13 amino acids. Germline values: CDR1 SGHNT, CDR2 YYREEE (reference sequence).

The V and J genes are TRBV19 and TRBJ1-1, with 9 bases matching TRBD1. Germline V CDR1 and CDR2: LNHDA, SQIVND (reference sequence). The CDR3 is 16 amino acids. V lost 5 bases and J lost 3; bases outside the gene matches: 10. The CDR3, as DNA: TGTGCCAGTAGTGTATTTGGGACAGGGTGGGACACTGAAGCTTTCTTT. It codes for CASSVFGTGWDTEAFF.

The chain has TRBV2 and TRBJ1-6; 8 positions agree with TRBD1. The CDR3 length is 14 residues. Unmatched junction bases numbered 9, after V lost 10 bases and J lost 7 bases. Germline assignment: CDR1 SNHLY and CDR2 FYNNEI. CDR3 amino acids: CATSPGQENSPLHF. The CDR3 DNA reads TGTGCCACATCACCGGGACAGGAAAATTCACCCCTCCACTTT.

In its sample, this clone ranks as medium-sized (0.01 to 0.1%). The rearrangement joins TRBV4-1 to TRBJ1-3; 9 bases fit TRBD1. The CDR3 runs 15 residues. The germline V gene encodes CDR1 MGHRA and CDR2 YSYEKL. Trimming cost V 4 bases and J 1 base; bases outside gene matches: 2. The CDR3 loop is CASSLGQGSGNTIYF. For the CDR3, the DNA is TGCGCCAGCAGCCTAGGACAGGGGTCTGGAAACACCATATATTTT.

This chain joins TRBV6-5 and TRBJ2-5, with 11 positions matching TRBD1. Per germline, CDR1 MNHEY and CDR2 SVGAGI. V was clipped by 0 bases and J by 4 bases; unmatched bases: 4. This CDR3 spans 16 amino acids. CDR3 sequence reads: CASSYSWGTGGETQYF. CDR3 nucleotides: TGTGCCAGCAGTTACTCCTGGGGGACAGGGGGAGAGACCCAGTACTTC.

The V call is TRBV3-1 (or the pseudogene TRBV3-2), the J call TRBJ2-7, with 15 bases fitting TRBD2. CDR1 is LGHDT, CDR2 YNNKEL, per germline (reference sequence). This CDR3 is 15 amino acids long. The V and J ends lost 1 base and 9 bases, in that order; junction bases with no gene match: 4. The CDR3 loop is CASSQGTSGRAGQYF. CDR3 bases: TGTGCCAGCAGCCAAGGGACTAGCGGGAGGGCCGGGCAGTACTTC.

This chain uses TRBV30 with TRBJ1-2, with 10 bases matching TRBD1. V was pared by 4 bases and J by 8 bases, with 7 bases of the junction left unmatched. This CDR3 has 13 amino acids. CDR1 is GTSNPN and CDR2 is SVGIG in the germline V gene (reference sequence). As DNA, the CDR3 is TGTGCCTGGACGCCGGACAGGGGGTCGGGCTACACCTTC. This encodes CAWTPDRGSGYTF.

The chain employs TRBV10-3 and TRBJ2-6; 10 bases map to TRBD1. Germline trimming cut 6 bases from V and 2 bases from J; bases unmatched to any gene: 10. This CDR3 is 18 amino acids long. Germline values: CDR1 ENHRY, CDR2 SYGVKD. CDR3 residues: CAIRAGTGVSAGANVLTF. CDR3 nucleotide sequence: TGTGCCATCAGAGCCGGGACAGGGGTTAGTGCTGGGGCCAACGTCCTGACTTTC.

The table lists this clone with a few counts. The chain is built from TRBV27 and TRBJ1-1; D is unclear. CDR3 length equals 16 residues. Looked up from germline, CDR1 is MNHEY and CDR2 is SMNVEV (reference sequence). The V end was cut by 5 bases, the J end by 2 bases, with 18 bases between. CDR3 nucleotide sequence: TGTGCCAGCAGTCCACCCCACGGACTGGGTAACACTGAAGCTTTCTTT. This gives the protein CASSPPHGLGNTEAFF.

The chain recombines TRBV4-2 with TRBJ2-1; D might be TRBD2 (5 bases). This CDR3 has 16 residues. Deletions cut 1 base from V and 2 bases from J, with 12 bases between. The germline CDR1 and CDR2 sequences are LGHNA and YNFKEQ. As DNA, the CDR3 is TGTGCCAGCAGCCAAGGTAGCGTAAGACCCTACAATGAGCAGTTCTTC. Translating it yields CASSQGSVRPYNEQFF.